This T cell receptor beta chain was found in a study of cytomegalovirus exposure and HLA in healthy donors. General study results and limits: The tendency of first-cohort TCR clusters to co-occur in the 110 or so validation repertoires emerged from a later analysis.

The assay was immunoSEQ multiplex PCR, and TCRdb's table has in-frame clones only and misses some. Of 65,000 to 75,000 clones listed, nearly 95% were seen once; the top ten hold roughly 1.6%. These donors were members of the roughly 120-subject validation cohort, a group separate from the roughly 670-subject first cohort. Germline lookup yields CDR1 LNHDA and CDR2 SQIVND (reference sequence). There are 12 residues in the CDR3. The junction had 1 base not matched to a gene; V was cut back by 1 base and J by 9 bases. This clone was counted once. Antigen specificity is unknown. Material for sequencing was PBMCs. This sequence originates from a man aged 18 to 29 in good health and CMV-seropositive. The genes are TRBV19 and TRBJ2-3; 7 bases agree with TRBD2. The CDR3 sequence: CASSIGGGTQYF. The CDR3 DNA reads as TGTGCCAGTAGTATAGGGGGAGGGACGCAGTATTTT.